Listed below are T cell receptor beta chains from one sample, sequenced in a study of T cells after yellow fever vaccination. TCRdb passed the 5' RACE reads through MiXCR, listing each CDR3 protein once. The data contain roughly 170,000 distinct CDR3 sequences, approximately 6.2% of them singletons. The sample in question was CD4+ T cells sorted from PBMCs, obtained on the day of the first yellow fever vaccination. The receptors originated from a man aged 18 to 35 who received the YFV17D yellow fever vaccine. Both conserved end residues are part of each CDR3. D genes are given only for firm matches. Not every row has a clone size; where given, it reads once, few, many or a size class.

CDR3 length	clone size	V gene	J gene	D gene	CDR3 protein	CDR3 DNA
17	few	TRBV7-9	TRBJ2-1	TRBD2	CASSSGTSGGPLNEQFF	TGTGCCAGCAGTTCCGGGACTAGCGGGGGGCCGCTCAATGAGCAGTTCTTC
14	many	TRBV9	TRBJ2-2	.	CASSVVSGTGELFF	TGTGCCAGCAGCGTAGTCAGCGGCACCGGGGAGCTGTTTTTT
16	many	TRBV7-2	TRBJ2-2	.	CASRLRAGRGTGELFF	TGTGCCAGCAGACTTCGAGCGGGCCGTGGGACCGGGGAGCTGTTTTTT
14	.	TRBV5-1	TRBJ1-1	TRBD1	CASSFTGGVPEAFF	TGCGCCAGCAGCTTTACAGGGGGAGTCCCTGAAGCTTTCTTT
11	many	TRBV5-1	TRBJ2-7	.	CASANNYEQYF	TGCGCCAGCGCCAACAACTACGAGCAGTACTTC
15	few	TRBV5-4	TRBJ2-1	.	CASSESGRTYNEQFF	TGTGCCAGCAGCGAAAGCGGGCGGACCTACAATGAGCAGTTCTTC
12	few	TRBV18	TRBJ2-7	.	CASSTSTYEQYF	TGTGCCAGCTCTACCTCCACCTACGAGCAGTACTTC
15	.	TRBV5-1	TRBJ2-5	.	CASSSGSGSQETQYF	TGCGCCAGCAGCTCAGGATCCGGGAGCCAAGAGACCCAGTACTTC
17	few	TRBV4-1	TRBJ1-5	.	CASSQQGNPASNQPQHF	TGCGCCAGCAGCCAACAAGGGAACCCCGCCAGCAATCAGCCCCAGCATTTT
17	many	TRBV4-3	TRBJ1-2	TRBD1	CASSQEPSGGVNYGYTF	TGCGCCAGCAGCCAAGAGCCGTCAGGGGGAGTAAACTATGGCTACACCTTC
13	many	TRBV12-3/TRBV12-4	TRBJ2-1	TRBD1	CASRTGQGSEQFF	TGTGCCAGCAGAACGGGACAGGGGAGTGAGCAGTTCTTC
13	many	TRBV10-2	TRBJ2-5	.	CASSVSGRETQYF	TGCGCCAGCTCGGTTTCAGGCCGGGAGACCCAGTACTTC
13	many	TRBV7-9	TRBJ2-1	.	CASSLVSVNEQFF	TGTGCCAGCAGCTTAGTTAGCGTCAATGAGCAGTTCTTC
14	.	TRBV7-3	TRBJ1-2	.	CASSLVAGGYGYTF	TGTGCCAGCAGCTTAGTGGCTGGGGGCTATGGCTACACCTTC
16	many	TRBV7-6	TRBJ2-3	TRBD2	CASSLAPLAGEDTQYF	TGTGCCAGCAGCTTAGCTCCACTAGCGGGGGAAGATACGCAGTATTTT
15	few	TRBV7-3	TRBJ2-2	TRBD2	CASSYLSGGAGELFF	TGTGCCAGCAGCTACCTTAGCGGGGGGGCCGGGGAGCTGTTTTTT
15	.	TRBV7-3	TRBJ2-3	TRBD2	CASSPMGGGTDTQYF	TGTGCCAGCAGCCCGATGGGGGGGGGCACAGATACGCAGTATTTT
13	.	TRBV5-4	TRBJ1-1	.	CASSSRRGRLAFF	TGTGCCAGCAGCTCGCGACGGGGACGTTTGGCTTTCTTT
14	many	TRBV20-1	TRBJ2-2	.	CSARDGTNTGELFF	TGCAGTGCTAGAGATGGGACTAACACCGGGGAGCTGTTTTTT
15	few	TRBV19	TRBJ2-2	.	CASSILEANTGELFF	TGTGCCAGTAGTATTTTGGAGGCGAACACCGGGGAGCTGTTTTTT
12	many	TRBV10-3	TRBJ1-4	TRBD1	CATRDSPEKLFF	TGTGCCACCCGGGACAGCCCTGAAAAACTGTTTTTT
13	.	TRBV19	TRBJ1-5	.	CASSMALNQPQHF	TGTGCCAGTAGTATGGCATTAAATCAGCCCCAGCATTTT
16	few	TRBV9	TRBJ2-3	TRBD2	CASSVGPRGGTDTQYF	TGTGCCAGCAGCGTAGGGCCCCGGGGGGGCACAGATACGCAGTATTTT
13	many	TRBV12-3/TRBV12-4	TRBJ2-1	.	CASTPDSYNEQFF	TGTGCCAGCACCCCGGACAGCTACAATGAGCAGTTCTTC
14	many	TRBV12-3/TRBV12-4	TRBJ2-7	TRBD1	CASSSGTELYEQYF	TGTGCCAGCAGTTCTGGGACAGAGCTCTACGAGCAGTACTTC
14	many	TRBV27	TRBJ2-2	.	CASSPQGSTGELFF	TGTGCCAGCAGTCCTCAGGGGAGCACCGGGGAGCTGTTTTTT
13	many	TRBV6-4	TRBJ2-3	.	CASSDGSTDTQYF	TGTGCCAGCAGTGACGGCAGCACAGATACGCAGTATTTT
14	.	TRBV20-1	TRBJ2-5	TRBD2	CSATGTRSFETQYF	TGCAGCGCCACCGGGACTAGAAGTTTCGAGACCCAGTACTTC
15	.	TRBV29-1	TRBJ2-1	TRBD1	CSVARTNKGASEQFF	TGCAGCGTCGCCCGAACCAACAAGGGGGCCAGTGAGCAGTTCTTC
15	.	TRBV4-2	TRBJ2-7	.	CASSLNLWSSYEQYF	TGTGCCAGCAGCCTTAATTTGTGGAGCTCCTACGAGCAGTACTTC
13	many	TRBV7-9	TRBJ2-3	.	CASSGTGADTQYF	TGTGCCAGCAGTGGGACTGGGGCAGATACGCAGTATTTT
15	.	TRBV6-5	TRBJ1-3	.	CASSHTRVTGNTIYF	TGTGCCAGCAGTCACACGAGGGTGACTGGAAACACCATATATTTT
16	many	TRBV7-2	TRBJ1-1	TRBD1	CASSKGDSREPTEAFF	TGTGCCAGCAGCAAAGGGGACAGCCGAGAACCCACTGAAGCTTTCTTT
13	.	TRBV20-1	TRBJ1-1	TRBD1	CSARAWTGTEAFF	TGCAGTGCTAGGGCGTGGACAGGGACTGAAGCTTTCTTT
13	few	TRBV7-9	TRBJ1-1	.	CASLEQPNTEAFF	TGTGCCAGTCTAGAGCAGCCGAACACTGAAGCTTTCTTT
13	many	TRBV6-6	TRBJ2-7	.	CASSYDRSYEQYF	TGTGCCAGCAGTTACGACAGGTCCTACGAGCAGTACTTC
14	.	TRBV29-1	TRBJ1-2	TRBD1	CSVVGQGFGYGYTF	TGCAGCGTGGTGGGACAGGGGTTTGGATATGGCTACACCTTT
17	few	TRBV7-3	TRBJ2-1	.	CASSLTGWGAGYNEQFF	TGTGCCAGCAGTCTTACCGGTTGGGGGGCAGGATACAATGAGCAGTTCTTC
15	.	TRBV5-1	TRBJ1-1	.	CASSLEWGANTEAFF	TGCGCCAGCAGCTTGGAATGGGGTGCCAACACTGAAGCTTTCTTT
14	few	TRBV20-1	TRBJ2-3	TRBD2	CSAKVAGSTDTQYF	TGCAGTGCTAAGGTAGCGGGGAGCACAGATACGCAGTATTTT
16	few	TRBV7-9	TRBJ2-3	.	CASSLPEVGKADTQYF	TGTGCCAGCAGCTTGCCGGAGGTTGGGAAGGCAGATACGCAGTATTTT
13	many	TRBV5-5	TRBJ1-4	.	CASSLGASAKLFF	TGTGCCAGCAGCTTGGGCGCCTCAGCAAAACTGTTTTTT
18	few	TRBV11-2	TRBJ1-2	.	CASSKLGGQGVPGGGYTF	TGTGCCAGCAGTAAATTAGGGGGACAAGGGGTTCCCGGCGGTGGCTACACCTTC
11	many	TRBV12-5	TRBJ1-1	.	CASGLENEAFF	TGTGCTAGTGGTTTGGAGAATGAAGCTTTCTTT
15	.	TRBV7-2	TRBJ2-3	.	CASSLLDTGTDTQYF	TGTGCCAGCAGCTTACTGGACACAGGCACAGATACGCAGTATTTT
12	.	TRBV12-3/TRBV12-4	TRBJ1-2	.	CASSPADWGYTF	TGTGCCAGCAGCCCGGCGGACTGGGGCTACACCTTC
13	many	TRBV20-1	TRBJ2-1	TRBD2	CSAIQVSGGGQFF	TGCAGTGCGATCCAAGTGTCGGGGGGAGGGCAGTTCTTC
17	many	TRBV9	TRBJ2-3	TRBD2	CASSAPVSGGVTDTQYF	TGTGCCAGCAGCGCCCCGGTGAGCGGGGGGGTCACAGATACGCAGTATTTT
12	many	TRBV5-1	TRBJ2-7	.	CASSANRDGQYF	TGCGCCAGCAGCGCCAACAGGGACGGGCAGTACTTC
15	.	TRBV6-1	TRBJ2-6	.	CASRGITSGANVLTF	TGTGCCAGCAGGGGGATAACATCTGGGGCCAACGTCCTGACTTTC